A selection of T cell receptor beta chains follows, all from one sample in a study of cytomegalovirus exposure and HLA in healthy donors. Only in-frame clones appear in the TCRdb table, and some are missing; sequencing was by immunoSEQ multiplex PCR. The table has under 150,000 clones, 75% to 85% seen once. Sequencing was carried out using PBMCs. All receptors derive from a male donor in good health and CMV-seronegative. CDR3s include the opening cysteine and the closing phenylalanine or tryptophan. The order of the fields is D gene, J gene, V gene, clone size, CDR3 DNA, CDR3 protein. A D gene is named only where the DNA matches it firmly. Expanded clones get a size class; other rows say once, few or many, or leave the size out.

D: .; J: TRBJ2-1; V: TRBV11-2; size: .; DNA: TGTGCCAGCAGCCTAAGAAACAATGAGCAGTTCTTC; CDR3: CASSLRNNEQFF
D: TRBD1; J: TRBJ2-6; V: TRBV4-3; size: .; DNA: TGCGCCAGCAGCCAAGATCTGGACAGGAGTATAGGTTGGGGCTCTGGGGCCAACGTCCTGACTTTC; CDR3: CASSQDLDRSIGWGSGANVLTF
D: .; J: TRBJ2-7; V: TRBV19; size: .; DNA: TGTGCCAGTAGTATGGGGACACCCTCCTACGAGCAGTACTTC; CDR3: CASSMGTPSYEQYF
D: .; J: TRBJ2-3; V: TRBV28; size: .; DNA: TGTGCCAGCAGTTTTCCAGGAACACCCTTGGGCACAGATACGCAGTATTTT; CDR3: CASSFPGTPLGTDTQYF
D: TRBD2; J: TRBJ2-3; V: TRBV27; size: .; DNA: TGTGCCAGCAGTTTATGGGCTAGCGGGAACACAGATACGCAGTATTTT; CDR3: CASSLWASGNTDTQYF
D: TRBD1; J: TRBJ1-1; V: TRBV28; size: .; DNA: TGTGCCAGCAGTACAAGGACAGGGATTGAAGCTTTCTTT; CDR3: CASSTRTGIEAFF
D: .; J: TRBJ1-2; V: TRBV9; size: few; DNA: TGTGCCAGCAGCGTAGGCCTTGGGGGGAGCGGCTACACCTTC; CDR3: CASSVGLGGSGYTF
D: .; J: TRBJ1-1; V: TRBV6-5; size: .; DNA: TGTGCCAGCAGGCGGACAAGGAACACTGAAGCTTTCTTT; CDR3: CASRRTRNTEAFF
D: .; J: TRBJ2-5; V: TRBV27; size: once; DNA: TGTGCCAGCAGTTTTCTGGGCTCCTGGGAGACCCAGTACTTC; CDR3: CASSFLGSWETQYF
D: TRBD2; J: TRBJ2-5; V: TRBV27; size: .; DNA: TGTGCCAGCACCTTTAACGGGCGGGAGGCACGGGAGACCCAGTACTTC; CDR3: CASTFNGREARETQYF
D: .; J: TRBJ1-4; V: TRBV2; size: .; DNA: TGTGCCGGTGCCATCGGAGCCAGGGCAACTAATGAAAAACTGTTTTTT; CDR3: CAGAIGARATNEKLFF
D: TRBD1; J: TRBJ2-7; V: TRBV6-5; size: few; DNA: TGTGCCAGCTACGGGACAGGGGGGACCTACGAGCAGTACTTC; CDR3: CASYGTGGTYEQYF
D: TRBD1; J: TRBJ1-4; V: TRBV6-1; size: .; DNA: TGTGCCAGCAGTTCGGACAGGGGGAGCGAAAAACTGTTTTTT; CDR3: CASSSDRGSEKLFF
D: .; J: TRBJ2-3; V: TRBV6-5; size: .; DNA: TGTGCCAGCCGTGAGGGATTCACAGATACGCAGTATTTT; CDR3: CASREGFTDTQYF
D: .; J: TRBJ2-3; V: TRBV19; size: .; DNA: TGTGCCAGTAAGTCTGAGCGGCAGGGCACAGATACGCAGTATTTT; CDR3: CASKSERQGTDTQYF
D: TRBD1; J: TRBJ2-4; V: TRBV7-2; size: .; DNA: TGTGCCAGCAGTCCAGGGGGCTTTGCCAAAAACATTCAGTACTTC; CDR3: CASSPGGFAKNIQYF
D: .; J: TRBJ1-1; V: TRBV7-8; size: .; DNA: TGTGCCAGCAGCCTCCTCTCGGGGGTTTCCACTGAAGCTTTCTTT; CDR3: CASSLLSGVSTEAFF
D: TRBD1; J: TRBJ1-2; V: TRBV30; size: .; DNA: TGTGCCTGGAGTGTATGGGGACAGCCGAACTATGGCTACACCTTC; CDR3: CAWSVWGQPNYGYTF
D: TRBD1; J: TRBJ2-5; V: TRBV7-3; size: .; DNA: TGTGCCAGCAGCTTGTGGGGGACAGGGACCGCCGAAGAGACCCAGTACTTC; CDR3: CASSLWGTGTAEETQYF
D: TRBD2; J: TRBJ2-5; V: TRBV25-1; size: few; DNA: TGTGCCAGCAGTGAAGGGGCGGGGCGGGGGGGCCGGGAGACCCAGTACTTC; CDR3: CASSEGAGRGGRETQYF
D: .; J: TRBJ1-2; V: TRBV30; size: few; DNA: TGTGCCTGGAGCCCCAATTTCTATGGCTACACCTTC; CDR3: CAWSPNFYGYTF
D: .; J: TRBJ2-7; V: TRBV5-4; size: .; DNA: TGTGCCAGCAGATTGGACAGTCCTTTCAGCTCCTACGAGCAGTACTTC; CDR3: CASRLDSPFSSYEQYF
D: .; J: TRBJ1-6; V: TRBV7-2; size: few; DNA: TGTGCCAGCAGCTTAGTCCACCAAACGGCAGGTGCGACCTCACCCCTCCACTTT; CDR3: CASSLVHQTAGATSPLHF
D: TRBD2; J: TRBJ2-1; V: TRBV19; size: .; DNA: TGTGCCAGTAGCCACCCCCCGGGACTAGCGGGAGTAAGGTACAATGAGCAGTTCTTC; CDR3: CASSHPPGLAGVRYNEQFF
D: .; J: TRBJ1-1; V: TRBV18; size: .; DNA: TGTGCCAGCTCACCTGCGGGACTGAACACTGAAGCTTTCTTT; CDR3: CASSPAGLNTEAFF
D: TRBD1; J: TRBJ1-5; V: TRBV28; size: .; DNA: TGTGCCAGCGGGGGGACAGTGGGTATTTCAGCCCAGCATTTT; CDR3: CASGGTVGISAQHF
D: .; J: TRBJ2-7; V: TRBV11-2; size: .; DNA: TGTGCCAGCAGCTTAGGGGACACATTCAGCTACGAGCAGTACTTC; CDR3: CASSLGDTFSYEQYF
D: TRBD1; J: TRBJ2-7; V: TRBV5-1; size: .; DNA: TGCGCCAGCAGCCTTGGAGGACAGGGGTCCCACGAGCAGTACTTC; CDR3: CASSLGGQGSHEQYF
D: .; J: TRBJ2-3; V: TRBV2; size: few; DNA: TGTGCCAGCAGGGGAGTAAGCACAGATACGCAGTATTTT; CDR3: CASRGVSTDTQYF
D: TRBD2; J: TRBJ2-3; V: TRBV9; size: .; DNA: TGTGCCAGCAGCGTAGACCCCCCGGGGGGAGCGACAGATACGCAGTATTTT; CDR3: CASSVDPPGGATDTQYF